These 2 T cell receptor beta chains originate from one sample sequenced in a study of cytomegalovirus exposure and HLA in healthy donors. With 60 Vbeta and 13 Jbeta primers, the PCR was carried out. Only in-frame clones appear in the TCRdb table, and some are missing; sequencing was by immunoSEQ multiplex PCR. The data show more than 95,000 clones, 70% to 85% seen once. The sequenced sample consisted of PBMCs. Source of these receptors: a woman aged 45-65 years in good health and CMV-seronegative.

The DNA of the CDR3 is TGTGCCAGCAGCTTGGGACAGGGCAGCAAAAACATTCAGTACTTC. Protein product: CASSLGQGSKNIQYF. This sequence joins TRBV7-9 and TRBJ2-4, with 9 bases fitting TRBD1. CDR3 size: 15 residues. J lost 3 bases, V lost 3 bases, and 3 bases had no gene match. Germline loops: CDR1 SEHNR, CDR2 FQNEAQ (reference sequence).

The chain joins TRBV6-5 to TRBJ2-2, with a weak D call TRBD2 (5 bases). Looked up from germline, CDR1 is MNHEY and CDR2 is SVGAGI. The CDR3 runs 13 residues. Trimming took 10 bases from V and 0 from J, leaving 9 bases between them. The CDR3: CATGNTNTGELFF. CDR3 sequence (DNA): TGTGCCACGGGGAATACGAACACCGGGGAGCTGTTTTTT.